The clone carrying this T cell receptor beta chain was seen just once. Assay used: immunoSEQ multiplex PCR; TCRdb lists only in-frame clones, some missing. The sample records 65,000 to 75,000 clones, approximately 93% being singletons. This CDR3 has 14 residues. Germline V gives CDR1 SGHVS, CDR2 FNYEAQ. V lost 3 bases, J lost 4 bases, and 10 bases lay in between. The data derive from a study of cytomegalovirus exposure and HLA in healthy donors. V gene TRBV7-6 combines with J gene TRBJ2-1; D ambiguous. This TCR came from a man aged 18 to 30 in good health and CMV-seropositive. Sequenced input: PBMCs. The CDR3 loop reads CASSFTNTYNEQFF. As DNA, the CDR3 is TGTGCCAGCAGCTTTACGAACACATACAATGAGCAGTTCTTC.